Below, 24 T cell receptor beta chains from the same sample are listed, as sequenced in a study of T cells in Graves' hyperthyroidism and ophthalmopathy. Amplified regions were TCR beta CDR3 sequences from RNA transcripts. The HTBI primer set served for first-round RT-PCR of the TCR CDR3. TCRdb redid the calling of the multiplex PCR reads with MiXCR, one entry per CDR3 protein. The sample carries some 200,000 distinct CDR3 sequences, around 16% recorded once. Material for sequencing was blood. The receptors were gathered from a woman in her forties or fifties with Graves' hyperthyroidism.

The V gene is TRBV6-1, the J gene TRBJ2-1, with 11 bases lining up with TRBD2. This CDR3 comprises 18 residues. CDR1 is MNHNS and CDR2 is SASEGT in the germline V gene. V was clipped by 8 bases and J by 5 bases; unmatched bases: 17. DNA for the CDR3: TGTGCCAGCTACCCCTACGCAATAGCGGGAGGGGATCACAATGAGCAGTTCTTC. Translation gives CASYPYAIAGGDHNEQFF.

This clonotype was picked up many times. The CDR3: CASSLGAVNTGELFF. The CDR3 nucleotides are TGTGCCAGCAGTTTAGGAGCAGTTAACACCGGGGAGCTGTTTTTT. The chain links TRBV6-1 to TRBJ2-2; D uncertain. V dropped 5 bases and J dropped 2 bases, with 12 bases sitting between them. The CDR3 totals 15 residues. Germline V CDR1 and CDR2: MNHNS, SASEGT.

Many counts were recorded for this clonotype. This sequence joins TRBV12-3 or TRBV12-4 and TRBJ1-5; D is ambiguous. CDR3 size: 14 residues. Trimming shortened V by 3 bases and J by 3 bases, and 9 bases separated the two germline ends. DNA for the CDR3: TGTGCCAGCAGTTTCAACCAGTTCAATCAGCCCCAGCATTTT. Translation: CASSFNQFNQPQHF.

This clonotype has ten or more counts. The chain recombines TRBV20-1 with TRBJ2-5, with D uncertain. This CDR3 is built from 11 residues. Germline V gives CDR1 DFQATT, CDR2 SNEGSKA (reference sequence). Trimming shortened V by 1 base and J by 5 bases, and 5 bases separated the two germline ends. CDR3 residues: CSARGGETQYF. CDR3 DNA: TGCAGTGCTAGAGGTGGGGAGACCCAGTACTTC.

Points on this clonotype: This clone may be a read error of a much larger clone one base away. The V and J genes are TRBV12-3 or TRBV12-4 and TRBJ2-1, with unresolved D. The J call may be wrong; the DNA end is better matched by TRBJ2-7. This CDR3 is 15 amino acids long. CDR3 bases: TGTGCCAGCAACGATAATCTGGAGATCTACAATGAGCAGTACTTC. It codes for CASNDNLEIYNEQYF.

This clonotype was seen repeatedly, ten times or more. This chain uses TRBV10-2 with TRBJ2-7, with TRBD2 identical over 7 bases. This CDR3 is built from 12 residues. CDR1 and CDR2 (germline): WSHSY, SAAADI. Unmatched junction bases numbered 5, after V lost 7 bases and J lost 5 bases. Here the CDR3 reads CASTAGYHEQYF. The CDR3 bases are TGCGCCAGCACAGCGGGATACCACGAGCAGTACTTC.

A few counts support this clonotype. This may be a read error, as it is one base from a much larger clone. This chain connects TRBV11-2 to TRBJ1-2, with 7 bases aligning to TRBD1. This CDR3 spans 16 amino acids. Germline assignment: CDR1 SGHAT and CDR2 FQNNGV. V was clipped by 6 bases and J by 1 base; unmatched bases: 11. Written as DNA, the CDR3 is TGTGCCAGCAGATCTTTGAAGACAGGGATTAACTATGGCTACACCTTC. This sequence encodes CASRSLKTGINYGYTF. The whole variable domain, filled in from reference TRBV11-2 and TRBJ1-2, reads EAGVAQSPRYKIIEKRQSVAFWCNPISGHATLYWYQQILGQGPKLLIQFQNNGVVDDSQLPKDRFSAERLKGVDSTLKIQPAKLEDSAVYLCASRSLKTGINYGYTFGSGTRLTVV.

The table lists this clonotype with a few counts. The rearrangement links TRBV20-1 to TRBJ2-7; D is unclear. Trimming stripped 2 bases from V and 2 bases from J, with 7 bases between. CDR1 DFQATT and CDR2 SNEGSKA come from the germline V gene (reference sequence). The CDR3 covers 12 residues. The CDR3 loop reads CSARTGPYEQYF. CDR3 in DNA: TGCAGTGCTAGAACTGGCCCCTACGAGCAGTACTTC.

A word on this clonotype: Compared with germline, one end of the junction differs, possibly owing to a read error. The V call is TRBV25-1, the J call TRBJ2-6, with a possible D match to TRBD1 (6 bases). Germline V lookup: CDR1 MGHDK, CDR2 SYGVNS. There are 18 residues in the CDR3. The CDR3 bases are TGCGCCAGCAGCCAAGTGTTCCGCTGGGGGCGTGGGGCCAACGTCCTGACTTTC. It yields the protein CASSQVFRWGRGANVLTF. The whole variable domain, filled in from reference TRBV25-1 and TRBJ2-6, reads EADIYQTPRYLVIGTGKKITLECSQTMGHDKMYWYQQDPGMELHLIHYSYGVNSTEKGDLSSESTVSRIRTEHFPLTLESARPSHTSQYLCASSQVFRWGRGANVLTFGAGSRLTVL.

V is TRBV3-1 and J is TRBJ2-2; tentatively, D is TRBD2 (6 bases). Germline lookup yields CDR1 LGHDT and CDR2 YNNKEL (reference sequence). V lost 0 bases and J 6 bases, leaving 11 bases between the germline ends. The CDR3 length is 15 residues. The CDR3: CASSQDRGYAGELFF. The CDR3 DNA follows: TGTGCCAGCAGCCAAGATCGGGGGTACGCCGGGGAGCTGTTTTTT.

Concerning this clonotype: A clone one base away is much larger, so this may be a read error. The chain employs TRBV27 and TRBJ2-1; no definite D call. Germline CDR1 is MNHEY and CDR2 is SMNVEV (reference sequence). The CDR3 is made up of 15 amino acids. V gave up 6 bases and J gave up 5 bases, with 17 bases separating them. CDR3 bases: TGTGCCAGCAGCCTAGGGCTTTTATCCGACAATGAGCAGTTCTTC. Amino acids: CASSLGLLSDNEQFF.

The sample holds a few counts of this clonotype. The genes are TRBV29-1 and TRBJ1-5, with D uncertain. The CDR3 spans 13 residues. The germline CDR1 and CDR2 sequences are SQVTM and ANQGSEA. V was trimmed by 4 bases and J by 5 bases, leaving 12 bases between them. The CDR3 loop reads CSVGEDRDQPQHF. CDR3 nucleotide sequence: TGCAGCGTTGGGGAGGACCGGGATCAGCCCCAGCATTTT.

A few counts support this clonotype. J is TRBJ2-7 and V is TRBV19; D may be TRBD2 (5 bases). V lost 3 bases, J lost 1 base, and 13 bases lay in between. Per germline, CDR1 LNHDA and CDR2 SQIVND (reference sequence). The CDR3 has 15 amino acids. The CDR3 DNA reads as TGTGCCAGTAGTATGCAGCGGTTTTGGTCCTACGAGCAGTACTTC. It is translated as CASSMQRFWSYEQYF.

This clonotype was seen only a few times. The chain joins TRBV15 to TRBJ2-5, with 9 bases aligning to TRBD2. The CDR3 runs to 16 residues. With V trimmed by 0 bases and J by 1 base, 3 bases remained unmatched. CDR1 is LNHNV and CDR2 is YYDKDF in the germline V gene (reference sequence). This chain's CDR3 is CATSRDKGLAQETQYF. CDR3 DNA sequence: TGTGCCACCAGCAGAGATAAGGGACTAGCCCAAGAGACCCAGTACTTC. Based on the CDR3 plus reference TRBV15 and TRBJ2-5, the full variable domain is DAMVIQNPRYQVTQFGKPVTLSCSQTLNHNVMYWYQQKSSQAPKLLFHYYDKDFNNEADTPDNFQSRRPNTSFCFLDIRSPGLGDTAMYLCATSRDKGLAQETQYFGPGTRLLVL.

There are many counts of this clonotype. The V and J genes are TRBV28 and TRBJ1-2, with a weak D call TRBD1 (6 bases). CDR1 is MDHEN, CDR2 SYDVKM, per germline. The germline V and J ends were trimmed by 3 bases and 7 bases, with 15 bases remaining between them. The CDR3 is 14 residues long. As DNA, the CDR3 is TGTGCCAGCAGTTTGGTCACAGGGTATAGTGGCTACACCTTC. Amino acid sequence: CASSLVTGYSGYTF.

In DNA form, the CDR3 reads TGCGCCAGCAGCTTTGCCTTAGGTCAGCCCCAGCATTTT. Translated, it gives CASSFALGQPQHF. The V and J genes are TRBV5-1 and TRBJ1-5; D unresolved. Trimming stripped 2 bases from V and 6 bases from J, with 9 bases between. CDR1 is SGHRS, CDR2 YFSETQ, per germline. CDR3 length equals 13 residues.

This sequence joins TRBV19 and TRBJ2-2; the D is unclear. The CDR3 runs to 17 residues. The germline V gene encodes CDR1 LNHDA and CDR2 SQIVND (reference sequence). V gave up 4 bases and J gave up 0 bases, with 15 bases separating them. CDR3 residues: CASSTAPAAANTGELFF. In DNA form, the CDR3 reads TGTGCCAGTAGTACAGCGCCTGCTGCTGCGAACACCGGGGAGCTGTTTTTT.

This clonotype was counted at least ten times. This rearrangement joins TRBV7-9 to TRBJ2-3; D is undetermined. Germline-derived CDR1 and CDR2 are SEHNR and FQNEAQ (reference sequence). This CDR3 comprises 10 residues. V was trimmed by 8 bases and J by 6 bases, leaving 6 bases between them. CDR3 bases: TGTGCCAGCGTGGGGGATACGCAGTATTTT. It translates to CASVGDTQYF.

This chain joins TRBV20-1 and TRBJ1-4, with D possibly being TRBD1 (6 bases). V lost 5 bases to trimming and J lost 7 bases, with 14 bases between them. Per germline, CDR1 DFQATT and CDR2 SNEGSKA (reference sequence). The CDR3 consists of 13 residues. As DNA, the CDR3 is TGCAGTGCTCGGAGCCCGACAGGTGAAAAACTGTTTTTT. It encodes CSARSPTGEKLFF.

This clonotype was recorded at least ten times. The chain carries TRBV30 and TRBJ2-7; perhaps TRBD1 as D (6 bases). The CDR3 is made up of 13 amino acids. V lost 7 bases and J lost 2, with 15 bases in between. Germline V CDR1 and CDR2: GTSNPN, SVGIG (reference sequence). CDR3 residues: CASNGDTTYEQYF. The CDR3, as DNA: TGTGCCTCCAACGGGGACACCACCTACGAGCAGTACTTC.

This clonotype has a count of ten or more. The J gene is TRBJ2-7, the V gene TRBV27; 8 bases fit TRBD1. This CDR3 comprises 11 residues. Germline assignment: CDR1 MNHEY and CDR2 SMNVEV (reference sequence). V was clipped by 6 bases and J by 7 bases; unmatched bases: 2. Here the CDR3 reads CASSTGGEQYF. The CDR3 DNA reads as TGTGCCAGCAGCACAGGGGGGGAGCAGTACTTC.

The V and J genes are TRBV10-3 and TRBJ2-7; 8 bases agree with TRBD2. The CDR3 contains 16 residues. V shed 3 bases, J shed 5 bases, and the junction held 12 bases outside the gene matches. The V gene's germline CDR1 is ENHRY and CDR2 SYGVKD. The CDR3 region is CAISEPAFSGNDEQYF. The DNA for the CDR3 is TGTGCCATCAGTGAACCTGCTTTTAGCGGGAACGACGAGCAGTACTTC.

The chain has TRBV20-1 and TRBJ2-1, with 8 bases identical to TRBD2. Germline V gene sequence: CDR1 DFQATT, CDR2 SNEGSKA (reference sequence). This CDR3 has 16 amino acids. V was clipped by 0 bases and J by 8 bases; unmatched bases: 12. CDR3 coding DNA: TGCAGTGCTAGAGATCAGGGGAGCGGGGGCGGGGATGAGCAGTTCTTC. It translates to CSARDQGSGGGDEQFF.

This clonotype was seen a handful of times. This chain connects TRBV20-1 to TRBJ1-5; TRBD1 matches at 7 bases. V gave up 2 bases and J gave up 4 bases; unmatched junction bases: 2. Germline V gene data show CDR1 as DFQATT and CDR2 as SNEGSKA (reference sequence). The CDR3 covers 13 residues. The CDR3 here is CSARRQGNQPQHF. The CDR3, as DNA: TGCAGTGCTAGACGACAGGGTAATCAGCCCCAGCATTTT.